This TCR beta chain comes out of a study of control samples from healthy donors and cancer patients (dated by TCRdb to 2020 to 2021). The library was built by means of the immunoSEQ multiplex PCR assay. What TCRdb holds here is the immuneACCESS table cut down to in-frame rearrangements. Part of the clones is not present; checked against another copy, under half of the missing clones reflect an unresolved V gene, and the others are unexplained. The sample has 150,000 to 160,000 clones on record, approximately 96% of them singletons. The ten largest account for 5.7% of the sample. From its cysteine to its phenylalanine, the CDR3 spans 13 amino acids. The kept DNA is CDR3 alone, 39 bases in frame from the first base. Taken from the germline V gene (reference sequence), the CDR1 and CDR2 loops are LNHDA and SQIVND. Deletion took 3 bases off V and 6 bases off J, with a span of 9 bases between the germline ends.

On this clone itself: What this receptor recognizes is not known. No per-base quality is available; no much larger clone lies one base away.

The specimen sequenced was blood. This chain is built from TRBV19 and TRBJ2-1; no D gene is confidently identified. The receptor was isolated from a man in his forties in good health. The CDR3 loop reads CASSMATFNEQFF. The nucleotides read TGTGCCAGTAGTATGGCTACCTTCAATGAGCAGTTCTTC.